This paragraph covers one TCR beta chain sequence. UMIs accompanied the 5'RACE template switching by which TCR beta cDNA was made. TCRdb re-analyzed the 5' RACE reads; it lists each CDR3 protein once, without DNA. The sample has roughly 380,000 distinct CDR3 sequences. This specimen belongs to a study of T cells expressing NK-cell markers. Study in general: Investigators obtained TCR beta repertoires from sorted CD3+CD56+NKG2C+, CD3+CD56+NKG2C- and CD3+CD56-NKG2C+ T cells. The eight sequenced donors comprised seven who were HCMV-seropositive and one who was seronegative.

Germline V lookup: CDR1 KGHDR, CDR2 SFDVKD. The CDR3 loop spans 17 amino acids. This TCR was recovered from a man aged 18 to 69 in good health. J is TRBJ2-3 and V is TRBV24-1; TCRdb's D gene call, TRBD1, goes unchecked for lack of DNA. Specimen: blood T cells: a sorted CD56 or NKG2C T cell subset, CD4+ or CD8+ T cells, or bulk PBMC T cells (not recorded which). The CDR3 reads CATSDYPLEGGTDTQYF.